This record concerns one T cell receptor (beta chain) sequence. This entry is derived from a study of T cell changes during pregnancy in multiple sclerosis. Trimming took 2 bases from V and 8 from J; bases not matched to a gene: 14. Germline V gene data show CDR1 as SGHRS and CDR2 as YFSETQ. The CDR3 consists of 17 residues. Here immunoSEQ multiplex PCR was the method, and the copy in TCRdb shows in-frame clones only, minus some. The table records approximately 100,000 clones, roughly nine tenths of them present only once. Sequences were derived from peripheral blood, sampled after pregnancy. The sequence was obtained from a female donor with multiple sclerosis, enrolled in a pregnancy study. This chain links TRBV5-1 with TRBJ2-1; 9 nucleotides line up with TRBD1. CDR3 region: CASSFYPKDRGGDEQFF. The DNA for the CDR3 is TGCGCCAGCAGCTTTTATCCGAAAGACAGGGGGGGAGATGAGCAGTTCTTC.